This T cell receptor (beta chain) appears in the sequencing data of a study of T cells after yellow fever vaccination. Study findings and constraints: A secondary response was less intense yet reached its peak sooner, at day 5 versus 15.

V was clipped by 7 bases and J by 0 bases, with 10 bases between them. This CDR3 spans 14 amino acids. Per germline, CDR1 MNHEY and CDR2 SVGAGI. Each CDR3 protein gets one entry after TCRdb re-called the 5' RACE reads with MiXCR. The repertoire holds some 110,000 distinct CDR3 sequences, with about 6.8% as singletons. This clonotype was counted at least ten times. Its matching antigen is unknown. The rearrangement uses TRBV6-5 and TRBJ1-5; no firm D call. Sequencing was performed on CD4+ T cells sorted from PBMCs, taken roughly seven weeks after the first yellow fever vaccination. The source of this sequence is a man between 18 and 35 years old who received the YFV17D yellow fever vaccine. As DNA, the CDR3 is TGTGCCAGCACCAGCCACTATAGCAATCAGCCCCAGCATTTT. This gives the protein CASTSHYSNQPQHF.